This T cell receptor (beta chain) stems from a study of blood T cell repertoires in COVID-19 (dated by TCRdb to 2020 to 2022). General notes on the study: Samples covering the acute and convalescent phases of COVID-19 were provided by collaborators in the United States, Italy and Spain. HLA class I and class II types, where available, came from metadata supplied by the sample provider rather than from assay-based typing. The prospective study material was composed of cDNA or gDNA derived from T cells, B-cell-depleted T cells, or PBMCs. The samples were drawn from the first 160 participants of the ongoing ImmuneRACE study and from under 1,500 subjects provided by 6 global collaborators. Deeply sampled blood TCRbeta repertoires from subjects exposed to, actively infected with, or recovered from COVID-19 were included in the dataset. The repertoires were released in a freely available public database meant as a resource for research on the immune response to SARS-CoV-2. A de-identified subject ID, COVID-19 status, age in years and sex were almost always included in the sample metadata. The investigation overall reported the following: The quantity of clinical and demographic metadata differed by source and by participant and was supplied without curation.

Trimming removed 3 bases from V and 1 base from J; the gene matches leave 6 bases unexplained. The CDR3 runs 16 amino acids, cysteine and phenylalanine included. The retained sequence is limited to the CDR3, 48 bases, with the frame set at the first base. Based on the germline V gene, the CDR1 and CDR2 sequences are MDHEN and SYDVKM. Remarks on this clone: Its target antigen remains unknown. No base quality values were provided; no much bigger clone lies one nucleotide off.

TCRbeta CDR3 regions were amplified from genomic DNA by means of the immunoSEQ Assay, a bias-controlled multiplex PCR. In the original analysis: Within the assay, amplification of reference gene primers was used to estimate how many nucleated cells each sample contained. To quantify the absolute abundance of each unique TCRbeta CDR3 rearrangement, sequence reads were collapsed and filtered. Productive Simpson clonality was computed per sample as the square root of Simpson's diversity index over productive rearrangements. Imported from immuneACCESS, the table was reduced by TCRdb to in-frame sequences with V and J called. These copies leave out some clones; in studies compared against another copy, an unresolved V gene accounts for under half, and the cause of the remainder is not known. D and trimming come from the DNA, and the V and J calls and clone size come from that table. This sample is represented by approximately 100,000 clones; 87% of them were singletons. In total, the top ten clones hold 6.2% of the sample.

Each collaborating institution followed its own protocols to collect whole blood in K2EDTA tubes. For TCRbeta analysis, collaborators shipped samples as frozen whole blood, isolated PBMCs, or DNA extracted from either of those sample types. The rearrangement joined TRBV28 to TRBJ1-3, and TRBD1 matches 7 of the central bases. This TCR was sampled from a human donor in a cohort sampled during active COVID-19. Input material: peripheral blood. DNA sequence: TGTGCCAGCAGTTTCCGACAGGGCCTTTCTGGAAACACCATATATTTT. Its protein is CASSFRQGLSGNTIYF.